This T cell receptor beta chain was recorded in a study of shared clonotypes between healthy human individuals. Study-level points and caveats: Rarefaction indicated that sorted-subset sequencing remained incomplete although depth was large.

This CDR3 has 15 residues. The germline V gene has CDR1 MNHEY and CDR2 SMNVEV (reference sequence). Trimming pared 3 bases from V and 4 bases from J, leaving 13 bases between. To note about this clone: Antigen: not known.

CD45RO-negative cells were positively selected for CCR7, leaving out terminally differentiated effector memory CD45RA+ cells. Healthy and HIV-negative, the adult donors had no recent acute infections or vaccinations. Researchers ran the assay at a deep level. Several immunoSEQ plates held equal portions of the genomic DNA taken from each subset. Measured with immunoSEQ multiplex PCR; TCRdb has only the in-frame clones, and not every one. The sample lists some 2,100,000 clones; about 93% were seen once. Sequenced material: naive CD8+ T cells from PBMCs. The clonotype originates from a man between 18 and 29 years old in good health. Some clones in this sample may be carry-over from other donors' samples. The rearrangement joins TRBV27 to TRBJ2-1, with D perhaps matching TRBD1 (5 bases). This CDR3 is CASSLAGKVYNEQFF. The DNA of the CDR3 is TGTGCCAGCAGTTTGGCAGGGAAGGTATACAATGAGCAGTTCTTC.